This T cell receptor (beta chain) was retrieved from a study of shared clonotypes between healthy human individuals. Study conclusions and caveats: Generation of non-shared clonotypes was less probable than generation of clonotypes shared by all four donors. Sampling involved blood alone; tissue repertoires likely differ.

A note on this clone: Its antigen is still unknown.

Negatively enriched CD4+ T cells were divided by CD45RA into naive and memory. Germline values: CDR1 SGHTA, CDR2 FQGTGA. V shed 0 bases, J shed 5 bases, and the junction held 10 bases outside the gene matches. The CDR3 covers 16 residues. Repertoires were generated with immunoSEQ multiplex PCR, while TCRdb's copy carries only in-frame clones and drops some. Among approximately 2.5 million clones listed, approximately 93% were seen once. This clonotype was sampled from a young man in good health. Some clones in this sample may be carry-over from other donors' samples. The genes are TRBV7-3 and TRBJ2-7; TRBD2 matches at 7 bases. The sequenced sample consisted of naive CD4+ T cells from PBMCs. Subset indicated: CD45RA+ positively selected. The CDR3 is CASSLTGGRASNEQYF. The DNA of the CDR3 is TGTGCCAGCAGCTTAACGGGTGGGAGGGCCTCAAACGAGCAGTACTTC.